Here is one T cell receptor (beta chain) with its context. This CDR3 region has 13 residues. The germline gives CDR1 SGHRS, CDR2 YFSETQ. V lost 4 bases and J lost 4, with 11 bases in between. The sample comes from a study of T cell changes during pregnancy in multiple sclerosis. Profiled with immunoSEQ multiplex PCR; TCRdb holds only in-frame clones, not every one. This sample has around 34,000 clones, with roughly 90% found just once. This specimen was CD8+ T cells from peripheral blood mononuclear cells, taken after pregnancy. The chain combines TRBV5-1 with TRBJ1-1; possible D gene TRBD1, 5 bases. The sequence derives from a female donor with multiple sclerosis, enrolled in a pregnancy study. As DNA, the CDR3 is TGCGCCAGCAGCGGGGGAGGGGTCACTGAAGCTTTCTTT. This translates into CASSGGGVTEAFF.